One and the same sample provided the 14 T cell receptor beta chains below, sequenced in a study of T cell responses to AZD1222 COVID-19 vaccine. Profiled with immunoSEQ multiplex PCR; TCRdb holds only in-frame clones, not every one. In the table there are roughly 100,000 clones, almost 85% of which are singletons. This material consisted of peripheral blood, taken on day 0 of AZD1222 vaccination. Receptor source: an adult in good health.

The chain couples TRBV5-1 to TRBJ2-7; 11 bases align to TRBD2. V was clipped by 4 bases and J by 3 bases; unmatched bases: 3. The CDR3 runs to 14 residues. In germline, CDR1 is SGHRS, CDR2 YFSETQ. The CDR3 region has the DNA TGCGCCAGCAGCAGAGGGACTAGCGGCTACGAGCAGTACTTC. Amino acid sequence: CASSRGTSGYEQYF.

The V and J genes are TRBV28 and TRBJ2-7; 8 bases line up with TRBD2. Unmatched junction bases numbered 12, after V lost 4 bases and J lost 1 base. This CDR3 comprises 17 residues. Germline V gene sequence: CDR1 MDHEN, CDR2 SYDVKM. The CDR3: CASSSPRGAGESYEQYF. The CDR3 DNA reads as TGTGCCAGCAGTTCCCCGCGAGGAGCGGGAGAATCCTACGAGCAGTACTTC.

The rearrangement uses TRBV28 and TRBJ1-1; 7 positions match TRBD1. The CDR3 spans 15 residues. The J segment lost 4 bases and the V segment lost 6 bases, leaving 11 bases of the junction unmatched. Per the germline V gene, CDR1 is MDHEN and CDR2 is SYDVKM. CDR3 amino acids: CASRILGGRGTEAFF. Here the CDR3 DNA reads TGTGCCAGCAGAATATTAGGGGGCAGGGGCACTGAAGCTTTCTTT.

This CDR3 is CASSIGPGLAGVDEQYF. The CDR3 DNA is TGTGCCAGTAGTATTGGCCCGGGACTAGCGGGAGTGGACGAGCAGTACTTC. This sequence joins TRBV19 and TRBJ2-7, with 14 bases lining up with TRBD2. Per germline, CDR1 LNHDA and CDR2 SQIVND (reference sequence). The CDR3 spans 17 residues. V lost 3 bases and J lost 5; bases outside the gene matches: 9.

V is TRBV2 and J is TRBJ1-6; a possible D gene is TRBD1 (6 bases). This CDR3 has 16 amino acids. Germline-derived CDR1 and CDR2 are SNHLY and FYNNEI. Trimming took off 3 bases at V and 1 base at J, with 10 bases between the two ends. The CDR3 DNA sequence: TGTGCCAGCAGTGAGCAGGGGACGTCCTATAATTCACCCCTCCACTTT. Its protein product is CASSEQGTSYNSPLHF.

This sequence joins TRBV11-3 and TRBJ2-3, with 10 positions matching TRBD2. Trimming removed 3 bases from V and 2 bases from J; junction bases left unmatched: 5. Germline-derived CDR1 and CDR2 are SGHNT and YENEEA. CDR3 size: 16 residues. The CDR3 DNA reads TGTGCCAGCAGCTTCCTACTAGCGGGACACACAGATACGCAGTATTTT. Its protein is CASSFLLAGHTDTQYF.

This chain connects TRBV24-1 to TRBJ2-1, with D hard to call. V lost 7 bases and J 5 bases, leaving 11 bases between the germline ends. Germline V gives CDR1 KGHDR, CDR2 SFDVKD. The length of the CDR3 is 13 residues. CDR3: CATRGPTNNEQFF. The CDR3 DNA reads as TGTGCCACCAGGGGTCCCACTAACAATGAGCAGTTCTTC.

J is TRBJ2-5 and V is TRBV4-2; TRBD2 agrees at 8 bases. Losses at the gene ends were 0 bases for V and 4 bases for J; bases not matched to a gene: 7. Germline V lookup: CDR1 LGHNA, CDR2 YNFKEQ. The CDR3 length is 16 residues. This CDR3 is CASSQDVSGSGETQYF. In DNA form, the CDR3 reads TGTGCCAGCAGCCAAGATGTGAGCGGGAGTGGAGAGACCCAGTACTTC.

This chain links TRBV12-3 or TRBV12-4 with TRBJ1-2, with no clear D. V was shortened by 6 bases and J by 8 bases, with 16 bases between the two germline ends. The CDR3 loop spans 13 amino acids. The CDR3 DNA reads TGTGCCAGCAGCCCCCCCGTGGGGTACGGCTACACCTTC. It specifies CASSPPVGYGYTF.

The CDR3 DNA reads TGTGCCAGCACCCGGGGCCTAAATTCCTACGAGCAGTACTTC. Translated: CASTRGLNSYEQYF. The chain uses TRBV9 and TRBJ2-7; perhaps D is TRBD1 or TRBD2 (5 bases each). The CDR3 extends over 14 amino acids. The V end was cut by 6 bases, the J end by 1 base, with 14 bases between. Per the germline V gene, CDR1 is SGDLS and CDR2 is YYNGEE.

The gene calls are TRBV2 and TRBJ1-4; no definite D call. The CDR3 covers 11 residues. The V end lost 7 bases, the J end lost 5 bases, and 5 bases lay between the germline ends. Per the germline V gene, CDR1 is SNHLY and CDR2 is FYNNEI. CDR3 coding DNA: TGTGCCAGCAAGGGAAATGAAAAACTGTTTTTT. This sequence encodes CASKGNEKLFF.

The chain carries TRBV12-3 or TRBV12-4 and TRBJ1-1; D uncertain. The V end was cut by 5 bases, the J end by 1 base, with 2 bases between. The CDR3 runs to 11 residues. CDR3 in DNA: TGTGCCAGCAGTCCGAACACTGAAGCTTTCTTT. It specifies CASSPNTEAFF.

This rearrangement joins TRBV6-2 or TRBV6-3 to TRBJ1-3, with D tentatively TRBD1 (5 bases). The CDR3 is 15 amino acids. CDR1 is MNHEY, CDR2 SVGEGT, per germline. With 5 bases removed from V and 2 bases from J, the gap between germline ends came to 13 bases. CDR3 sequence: CASSLQDRAGNTIYF. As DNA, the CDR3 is TGTGCCAGCAGTCTCCAAGACAGAGCTGGAAACACCATATATTTT.

This CDR3 is CASSRITSGSSYEQYF. CDR3 bases: TGCGCCAGCAGCCGAATAACTAGCGGCAGCTCCTACGAGCAGTACTTC. The chain couples TRBV5-1 to TRBJ2-7; 8 bases line up with TRBD2. CDR3 size: 16 residues. V lost 4 bases to trimming and J lost 0 bases; unmatched junction nucleotides: 9. Germline V lookup: CDR1 SGHRS, CDR2 YFSETQ.